Below, 29 T cell receptor beta chains from the same sample are listed, as sequenced in a study of shared clonotypes between healthy human individuals. Libraries were prepared by immunoSEQ multiplex PCR; TCRdb keeps only in-frame clonotypes and omits some of them. This sample has around 2.3 million clones, with almost 96% found just once. Sequences were obtained from naive CD4+ T cells sorted from blood. Subset meaning: CD45RA+ positively selected. All receptors derive from a man between 18 and 35 years old in good health.

Comments on this clone: The identical CDR3 is also encoded by other nucleotide sequences in the sample. V is TRBV2 and J is TRBJ2-5; D gene ambiguous. Trimming removed 9 bases at V and 1 base at J, with 9 bases between. The germline V gene has CDR1 SNHLY and CDR2 FYNNEI. The CDR3 spans 12 residues. The CDR3 region has the DNA TGTGCCAGTTCGTGGGGCCAAGAGACCCAGTACTTC. Protein product: CASSWGQETQYF.

For this clone: Other DNA sequences of this sample code for an identical CDR3. The chain joins TRBV18 to TRBJ1-1, with D tentatively TRBD1 (5 bases). V was trimmed by 3 bases and J by 4 bases, leaving 9 bases between them. The CDR3 is made up of 13 amino acids. Germline V CDR1 and CDR2: KGHSH, LQKENI. The CDR3 sequence: CASSPQGSTEAFF. The CDR3 coding sequence is TGTGCCAGCTCACCCCAGGGTTCCACTGAAGCTTTCTTT.

V and J are TRBV4-1 and TRBJ1-1, with D perhaps matching TRBD1 (5 bases). The CDR3 contains 14 residues. Germline V CDR1 and CDR2: MGHRA, YSYEKL. V was clipped by 6 bases and J by 1 base, with 12 bases between them. The CDR3 region has the DNA TGCGCCAGCAGTAGCAGTACAGGGAACACTGAAGCTTTCTTT. It codes for CASSSSTGNTEAFF.

To note about this clone: Other DNA sequences in this sample translate to the same CDR3. This chain connects TRBV5-1 to TRBJ2-1; 9 positions match TRBD2. Looked up from germline, CDR1 is SGHRS and CDR2 is YFSETQ. CDR3 length equals 16 residues. J was trimmed by 3 bases and V by 0 bases; bases with no gene match: 4. The DNA of the CDR3 is TGCGCCAGCAGCTTGGGTGGTAGCGGGGGCTACAATGAGCAGTTCTTC. It yields the protein CASSLGGSGGYNEQFF.

This chain uses TRBV6-5 with TRBJ2-7, with D possibly being TRBD1 (5 bases). Deletions cut 4 bases from V and 4 bases from J, with 11 bases between. Germline V CDR1 and CDR2: MNHEY, SVGAGI. The CDR3 contains 13 residues. The CDR3 is CASSFLKGYEQYF. For the CDR3, the DNA is TGTGCCAGCAGTTTCCTTAAGGGGTACGAGCAGTACTTC.

This rearrangement joins TRBV6-5 to TRBJ1-2; the match to TRBD1 covers 11 bases. The CDR3 spans 16 residues. Germline V gene data show CDR1 as MNHEY and CDR2 as SVGAGI. After removal of 2 bases from V and 4 bases from J, the junction contained 6 bases not matched to a gene. The CDR3 loop reads CASSYPGTGGFYGYTF. CDR3 bases: TGTGCCAGCAGTTACCCGGGGACAGGGGGTTTCTATGGCTACACCTTC.

The chain carries TRBV7-2 and TRBJ2-1, with D uncertain. Trimming pared 8 bases from V and 2 bases from J, leaving 16 bases between. Germline V gives CDR1 SGHTA, CDR2 FQGNSA. CDR3 length: 15 residues. The CDR3 sequence is CASSVSPGAYNEQFF. The CDR3 DNA reads as TGTGCCAGCTCGGTATCACCAGGAGCCTACAATGAGCAGTTCTTC. The variable domain in full, completed from reference TRBV7-2 and TRBJ2-1, reads GAGVSQSPSNKVTEKGKDVELRCDPISGHTALYWYRQSLGQGLEFLIYFQGNSAPDKSGLPSDRFSAERTGGSVSTLTIQRTQQEDSAVYLCASSVSPGAYNEQFFGPGTRLTVL.

This clone showed up just once. The CDR3 loop reads CASSLEGLVSGELFF. The CDR3, as DNA: TGTGCCAGCAGCTTAGAAGGGCTAGTATCCGGGGAGCTGTTTTTT. The rearrangement joins TRBV7-9 to TRBJ2-2; D is ambiguous. CDR1 is SEHNR and CDR2 is FQNEAQ in the germline V gene (reference sequence). The CDR3 is made up of 15 amino acids. The V gene lost 1 base and the J gene lost 6 bases, with 12 bases spanning the gap.

The chain uses TRBV30 and TRBJ2-3, with 7 nucleotides matching TRBD2. The CDR3 contains 15 residues. CDR1 and CDR2 (germline): GTSNPN, SVGIG (reference sequence). Trimming at V came to 3 bases and at J to 3 bases, leaving 9 bases not matched to a gene. The CDR3 loop reads CAWRGLAAGTDTQYF. CDR3 in DNA: TGTGCCTGGAGAGGCCTAGCGGCTGGGACAGATACGCAGTATTTT.

The V and J genes are TRBV4-1 and TRBJ1-5; 9 bases agree with TRBD1. V was clipped by 1 base and J by 7 bases; unmatched bases: 8. Germline CDR1 MGHRA, CDR2 YSYEKL. The CDR3 spans 16 residues. CDR3 sequence (DNA): TGCGCCAGCAGCCAAGTAACAGGGGGCCTCGGGCAGCCCCAGCATTTT. It codes for CASSQVTGGLGQPQHF.

V usage is TRBV11-2 and J usage is TRBJ1-3, with D tentatively TRBD1 (5 bases). Germline CDR1 SGHAT, CDR2 FQNNGV. Trimming removed 5 bases at V and 8 bases at J, with 7 bases between. The CDR3 consists of 11 residues. The CDR3 is CASSPRDTIYF. CDR3 DNA: TGTGCCAGCAGCCCCAGGGACACCATATATTTT.

The chain employs TRBV30 and TRBJ2-3; D not resolved. The ends were cut back, 5 bases at V and 6 bases at J, with 24 bases in the middle. Germline assignment: CDR1 GTSNPN and CDR2 SVGIG (reference sequence). The CDR3 is 16 residues long. The CDR3 DNA reads TGTGCCTGGGGGCCCAACGACCTGCCCCCTCGGGATACGCAGTATTTT. Translation: CAWGPNDLPPRDTQYF.

This chain's CDR3 is CASSSGRRNEQFF. In nucleotides, the CDR3 is TGTGCCAGCAGCAGCGGAAGGAGAAATGAGCAGTTCTTC. The genes are TRBV2 and TRBJ2-1, with D perhaps matching TRBD2 (5 bases). Trimming removed 6 bases at V and 7 bases at J, with 13 bases between. The CDR3 has 13 residues. In germline, CDR1 is SNHLY, CDR2 FYNNEI.

This chain joins TRBV11-3 and TRBJ2-2, with 11 bases that match TRBD1. The ends lost 1 base at V and 1 base at J; junction bases unmatched: 2. This CDR3 spans 17 amino acids. CDR1 is SGHNT, CDR2 YENEEA, per germline. CDR3 sequence (DNA): TGTGCCAGCAGCTTAGGGACAGGGGGCGGGAACACCGGGGAGCTGTTTTTT. Translated: CASSLGTGGGNTGELFF.

The chain uses TRBV5-1 and TRBJ2-5; 7 bases map to TRBD2. Looked up from germline, CDR1 is SGHRS and CDR2 is YFSETQ. The V gene end was trimmed by 7 bases and the J gene end by 2 bases; junction bases not matched to a gene: 8. The CDR3 is made up of 14 amino acids. CDR3 sequence reads: CASGRTAGQETQYF. CDR3 nucleotides: TGCGCCAGCGGTAGAACAGCGGGACAAGAGACCCAGTACTTC.

In the case of this clone: Additional DNA sequences in this sample encode the identical CDR3. The gene calls are TRBV18 and TRBJ2-5, with D tentatively TRBD1 (6 bases). The CDR3 consists of 13 residues. V shed 3 bases and J shed 1 base, with 6 bases lying between them. Germline V gene data show CDR1 as KGHSH and CDR2 as LQKENI. This chain's CDR3 is CASSPGAQETQYF. The CDR3 region has the DNA TGTGCCAGCTCACCGGGGGCCCAAGAGACCCAGTACTTC.

This rearrangement joins TRBV27 to TRBJ2-7; tentative D call: TRBD1 (6 bases). V shed 5 bases and J shed 4 bases, with 12 bases lying between them. CDR1 is MNHEY, CDR2 SMNVEV, per germline (reference sequence). This CDR3 spans 13 amino acids. The CDR3 sequence: CASSLQGRYEQYF. CDR3 coding DNA: TGTGCCAGCAGTCTCCAGGGGCGTTACGAGCAGTACTTC.

The genes are TRBV2 and TRBJ1-4, with TRBD1 matching over 7 bases. The CDR3 length is 13 residues. The V and J ends lost 10 bases and 7 bases, in that order; junction bases with no gene match: 9. From germline, CDR1 is SNHLY and CDR2 FYNNEI. The CDR3 region has the DNA TGTGCCAACCGGGGGACAGTGGGTGAAAAACTGTTTTTT. Amino acid sequence: CANRGTVGEKLFF.

The rearrangement links TRBV11-2 to TRBJ2-1; 13 bases agree with TRBD2. V gave up 5 bases and J gave up 8 bases; unmatched junction bases: 9. The CDR3 runs to 16 residues. CDR1 is SGHAT, CDR2 FQNNGV, per germline. The CDR3 DNA is TGTGCCAGCAGCAAATTACTAGCGGGAGGGCTGGATGAGCAGTTCTTC. Translation: CASSKLLAGGLDEQFF. Based on the CDR3 plus reference TRBV11-2 and TRBJ2-1, the full variable domain is EAGVAQSPRYKIIEKRQSVAFWCNPISGHATLYWYQQILGQGPKLLIQFQNNGVVDDSQLPKDRFSAERLKGVDSTLKIQPAKLEDSAVYLCASSKLLAGGLDEQFFGPGTRLTVL.

The chain recombines TRBV30 with TRBJ2-7; tentative D call: TRBD2 (5 bases). Germline CDR1 GTSNPN, CDR2 SVGIG (reference sequence). CDR3 length: 16 residues. The V end lost 2 bases, the J end lost 2 bases, and 19 bases lay between the germline ends. In DNA, the CDR3 is TGTGCCTGGAGTAACCCTAGGACTCCCCGTCCCTACGAGCAGTACTTC. It translates to CAWSNPRTPRPYEQYF.

The chain is built from TRBV5-4 and TRBJ1-1; 8 nucleotides align to TRBD1. Germline V CDR1 and CDR2: SGHNT, YYREEE (reference sequence). V was clipped by 6 bases and J by 1 base; unmatched bases: 8. CDR3 length: 15 residues. The CDR3 region has the DNA TGTGCCAGCATCGCCCGGACAGGGAGGAACACTGAAGCTTTCTTT. Translation: CASIARTGRNTEAFF.

This clone was observed a handful of times. This chain connects TRBV6-5 to TRBJ1-1, with D hard to call. The germline V and J ends were trimmed by 5 bases and 2 bases, with 6 bases remaining between them. From germline, CDR1 is MNHEY and CDR2 SVGAGI. CDR3 size: 12 residues. Written as DNA, the CDR3 is TGTGCCAGCAGTCAATTTAACACTGAAGCTTTCTTT. Translated: CASSQFNTEAFF.

Concerning this clone: The sample contains more than one DNA sequence encoding this CDR3. V gene TRBV5-4 combines with J gene TRBJ1-2, with 7 bases aligning to TRBD1. The germline V gene encodes CDR1 SGHNT and CDR2 YYREEE (reference sequence). Germline trimming cut 1 base from V and 4 bases from J; bases unmatched to any gene: 1. The CDR3 contains 13 residues. The CDR3 DNA reads TGTGCCAGCAGCTTGACAGGGGTCTATGGCTACACCTTC. Protein: CASSLTGVYGYTF.

This chain joins TRBV11-2 and TRBJ2-5; 7 nucleotides agree with TRBD1. With V trimmed by 0 bases and J by 2 bases, 6 bases remained unmatched. Germline V gene lookup returns CDR1 SGHAT and CDR2 FQNNGV. CDR3 length equals 16 residues. The CDR3 sequence: CASSLDHRGAQETQYF. In DNA form, the CDR3 reads TGTGCCAGCAGCTTAGATCACAGGGGCGCTCAAGAGACCCAGTACTTC.

Points on this clone: Distinct nucleotide sequences in the sample also encode this CDR3. This chain connects TRBV6-5 to TRBJ1-5; the D is unclear. The CDR3 has 12 amino acids. CDR1 and CDR2 from the germline V gene are MNHEY and SVGAGI. Trimming took 6 bases from V and 6 from J, leaving 9 bases between them. This CDR3 is CASSTPGQPQHF. The CDR3 DNA reads TGTGCCAGCAGCACCCCGGGTCAGCCCCAGCATTTT.

The chain combines TRBV11-2 with TRBJ2-7, with D possibly TRBD2 on 6 matching bases. The V gene's germline CDR1 is SGHAT and CDR2 FQNNGV. This CDR3 region has 16 residues. Trimming cost V 5 bases and J 2 bases, with 19 bases left between them. This chain's CDR3 is CASSPSRGITTYEQYF. The CDR3 DNA follows: TGTGCCAGCAGCCCCTCCCGCGGGATAACAACCTACGAGCAGTACTTC.

The chain employs TRBV6-1 and TRBJ1-6; D remains ambiguous. The CDR3 sequence is 15 residues long. Germline CDR1 is MNHNS and CDR2 is SASEGT. Between the trimmed V and J ends, which lost 3 bases and 0 bases, there was a span of 6 bases. Here the CDR3 reads CASSDKSSYNSPLHF. DNA for the CDR3: TGTGCCAGCAGTGATAAGAGCTCCTATAATTCACCCCTCCACTTT.

This clone turned up a few times. The gene calls are TRBV5-1 and TRBJ1-6; a possible D gene is TRBD1 (5 bases). V gave up 4 bases and J gave up 7 bases, with 18 bases separating them. This CDR3 region has 16 residues. Germline CDR1 and CDR2: SGHRS and YFSETQ. CDR3 protein: CASSPMTVSGNSPLHF. Written as DNA, the CDR3 is TGCGCCAGCAGCCCCATGACAGTGTCGGGCAATTCACCCCTCCACTTT.

This rearrangement joins TRBV5-1 to TRBJ2-3, with a possible D match to TRBD2 (7 bases). V shed 4 bases and J shed 2 bases, with 14 bases lying between them. The CDR3 is 15 residues long. CDR1 and CDR2 (germline): SGHRS, YFSETQ. CDR3 bases: TGCGCCAGCAGCACAGGGACTACTGACACAGATACGCAGTATTTT. This encodes CASSTGTTDTDTQYF.